Sequencing of this T cell receptor beta chain was carried out in a study of CD8+ T cells in alopecia areata. The authors extracted RNA and reverse transcribed it into cDNA as the sequencing template. Here immunoSEQ multiplex PCR was the method, and the copy in TCRdb shows in-frame clones only, minus some. The data hold around 210,000 clones, with about 56% observed a single time. Germline V gene data show CDR1 as SQVTM and CDR2 as ANQGSEA. The ends were cut back, 3 bases at V and 2 bases at J, with 13 bases in the middle. The CDR3 runs to 14 residues. The clonotype was recovered from a human donor in good health. Material: CD8+ T cells sorted from blood. V usage is TRBV29-1 and J usage is TRBJ1-2; tentatively, D is TRBD1 (5 bases). CDR3 sequence: CSVEWKGSNYGYTF. As DNA, the CDR3 is TGCAGCGTTGAGTGGAAGGGGTCCAACTATGGCTACACCTTC. The whole variable domain, remainder taken from reference TRBV29-1 and TRBJ1-2, is SAVISQKPSRDICQRGTSLTIQCQVDSQVTMMFWYRQQPGQSLTLIATANQGSEATYESGFVIDKFPISRPNLTFSTLTVSNMSPEDSSIYLCSVEWKGSNYGYTFGSGTRLTVV.